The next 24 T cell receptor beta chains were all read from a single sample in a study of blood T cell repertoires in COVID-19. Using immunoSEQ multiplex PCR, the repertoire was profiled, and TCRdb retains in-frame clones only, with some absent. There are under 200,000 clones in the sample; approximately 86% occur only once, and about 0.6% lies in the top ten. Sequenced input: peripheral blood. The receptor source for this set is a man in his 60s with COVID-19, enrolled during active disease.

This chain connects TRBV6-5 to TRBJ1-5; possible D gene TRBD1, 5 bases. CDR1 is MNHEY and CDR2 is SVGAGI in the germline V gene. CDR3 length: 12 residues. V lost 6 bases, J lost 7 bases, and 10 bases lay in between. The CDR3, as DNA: TGTGCCAGCAGAGGGAGGGGACAGCCCCAGCATTTT. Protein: CASRGRGQPQHF.

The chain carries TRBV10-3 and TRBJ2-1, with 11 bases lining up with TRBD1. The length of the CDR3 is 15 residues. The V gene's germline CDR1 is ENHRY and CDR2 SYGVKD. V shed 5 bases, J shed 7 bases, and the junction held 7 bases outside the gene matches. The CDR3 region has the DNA TGTGCCATCAGTCCGGGACAGGGGGTAATGAATGAGCAGTTCTTC. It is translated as CAISPGQGVMNEQFF.

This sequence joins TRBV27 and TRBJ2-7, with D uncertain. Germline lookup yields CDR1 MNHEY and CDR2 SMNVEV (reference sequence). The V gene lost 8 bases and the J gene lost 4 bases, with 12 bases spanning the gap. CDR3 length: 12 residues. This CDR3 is CASGGRRYEQYF. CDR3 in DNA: TGTGCCAGCGGCGGTAGGCGGTACGAGCAGTACTTC.

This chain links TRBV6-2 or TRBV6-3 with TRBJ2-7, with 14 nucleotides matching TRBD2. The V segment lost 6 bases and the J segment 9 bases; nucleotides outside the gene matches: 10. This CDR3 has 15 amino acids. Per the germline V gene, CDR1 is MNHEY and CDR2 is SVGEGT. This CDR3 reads CASSSGTSGGSRQYF. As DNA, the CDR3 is TGTGCCAGCAGCTCCGGGACTAGCGGGGGCTCGCGGCAGTACTTC.

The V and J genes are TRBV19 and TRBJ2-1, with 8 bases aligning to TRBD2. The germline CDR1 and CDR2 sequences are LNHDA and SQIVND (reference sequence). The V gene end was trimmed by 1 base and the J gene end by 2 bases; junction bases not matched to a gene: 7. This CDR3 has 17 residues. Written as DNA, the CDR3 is TGTGCCAGTAGTATAGGTCCCGGGGGGGGCGCCTACAATGAGCAGTTCTTC. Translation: CASSIGPGGGAYNEQFF.

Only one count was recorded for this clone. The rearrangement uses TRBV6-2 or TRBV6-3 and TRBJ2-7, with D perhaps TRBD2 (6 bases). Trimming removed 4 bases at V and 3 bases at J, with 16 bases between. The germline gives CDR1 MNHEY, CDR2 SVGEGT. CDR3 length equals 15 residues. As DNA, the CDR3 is TGTGCCAGCAGTTCACCCCGGGACGGGGGCTACGAGCAGTACTTC. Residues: CASSSPRDGGYEQYF.

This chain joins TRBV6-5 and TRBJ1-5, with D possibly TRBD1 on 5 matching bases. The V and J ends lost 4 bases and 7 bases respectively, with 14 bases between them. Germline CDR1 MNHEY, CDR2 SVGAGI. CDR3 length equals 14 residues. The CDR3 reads CASSSGLRGQPQHF. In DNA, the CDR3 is TGTGCCAGCAGTTCGGGACTCCGGGGGCAGCCCCAGCATTTT.

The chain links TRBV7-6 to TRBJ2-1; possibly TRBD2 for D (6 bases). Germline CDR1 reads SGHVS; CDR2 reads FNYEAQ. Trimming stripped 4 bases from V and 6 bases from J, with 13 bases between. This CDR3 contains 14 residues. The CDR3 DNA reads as TGTGCCAGCAGCTCAGGACTAACGGGCAATGAGCAGTTCTTC. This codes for CASSSGLTGNEQFF.

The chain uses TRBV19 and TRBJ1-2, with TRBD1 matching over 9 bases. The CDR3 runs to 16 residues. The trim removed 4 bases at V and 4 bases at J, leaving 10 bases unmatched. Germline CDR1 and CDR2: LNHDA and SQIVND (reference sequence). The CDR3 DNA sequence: TGTGCCAGTAGTAGCCAAATCGGGACAGGGAGCTATGGCTACACCTTC. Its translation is CASSSQIGTGSYGYTF.

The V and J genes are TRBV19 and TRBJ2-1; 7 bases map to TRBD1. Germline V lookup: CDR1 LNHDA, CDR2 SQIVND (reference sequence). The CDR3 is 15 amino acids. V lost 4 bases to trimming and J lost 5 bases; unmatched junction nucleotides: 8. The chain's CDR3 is CASSTPATGHNEQFF. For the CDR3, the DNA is TGTGCCAGTAGTACGCCGGCGACAGGGCACAATGAGCAGTTCTTC.

The DNA for the CDR3 is TGTGCCAGCTCACCCCGACAGGGGGACCACGAGCAGTACTTC. Amino acids: CASSPRQGDHEQYF. The rearrangement uses TRBV18 and TRBJ2-7, with 9 bases fitting TRBD1. The CDR3 loop spans 14 amino acids. The V gene end was trimmed by 3 bases and the J gene end by 5 bases; junction bases not matched to a gene: 5. Germline CDR1 KGHSH, CDR2 LQKENI.

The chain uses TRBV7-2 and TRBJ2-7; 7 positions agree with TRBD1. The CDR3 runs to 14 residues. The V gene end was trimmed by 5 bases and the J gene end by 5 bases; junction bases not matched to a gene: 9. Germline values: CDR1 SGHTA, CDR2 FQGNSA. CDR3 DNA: TGTGCCAGCAGCCCGCAAGGGGGCATCGACGAGCAGTACTTC. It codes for CASSPQGGIDEQYF.

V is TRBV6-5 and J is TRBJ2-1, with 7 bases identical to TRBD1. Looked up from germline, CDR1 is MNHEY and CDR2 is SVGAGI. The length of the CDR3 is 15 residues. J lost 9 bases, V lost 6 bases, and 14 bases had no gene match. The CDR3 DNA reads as TGTGCCAGCAGCCGACCACGGACAGGCAGCGGTGAGCAGTTCTTC. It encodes CASSRPRTGSGEQFF.

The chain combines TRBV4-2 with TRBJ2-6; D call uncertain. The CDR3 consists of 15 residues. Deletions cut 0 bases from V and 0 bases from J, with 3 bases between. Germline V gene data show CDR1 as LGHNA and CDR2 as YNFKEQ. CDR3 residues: CASSQDYSGANVLTF. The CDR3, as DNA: TGTGCCAGCAGCCAAGATTACTCTGGGGCCAACGTCCTGACTTTC.

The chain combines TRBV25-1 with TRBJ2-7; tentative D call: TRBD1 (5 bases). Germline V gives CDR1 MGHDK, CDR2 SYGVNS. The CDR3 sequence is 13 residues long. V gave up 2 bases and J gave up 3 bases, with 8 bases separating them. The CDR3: CASSEEGDYEQYF. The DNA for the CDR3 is TGTGCCAGCAGTGAAGAAGGGGACTACGAGCAGTACTTC.

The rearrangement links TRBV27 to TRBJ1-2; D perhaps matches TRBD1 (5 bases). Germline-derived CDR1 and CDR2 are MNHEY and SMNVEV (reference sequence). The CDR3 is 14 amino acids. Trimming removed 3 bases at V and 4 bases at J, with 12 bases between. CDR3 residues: CASSFSDSRYGYTF. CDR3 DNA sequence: TGTGCCAGCAGTTTTTCAGACAGCCGCTATGGCTACACCTTC.

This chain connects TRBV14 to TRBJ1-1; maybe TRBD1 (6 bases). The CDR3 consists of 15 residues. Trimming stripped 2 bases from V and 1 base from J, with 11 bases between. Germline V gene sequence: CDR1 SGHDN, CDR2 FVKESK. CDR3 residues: CASSQLGQRNTEAFF. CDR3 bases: TGTGCCAGCAGCCAATTAGGACAGAGGAACACTGAAGCTTTCTTT.

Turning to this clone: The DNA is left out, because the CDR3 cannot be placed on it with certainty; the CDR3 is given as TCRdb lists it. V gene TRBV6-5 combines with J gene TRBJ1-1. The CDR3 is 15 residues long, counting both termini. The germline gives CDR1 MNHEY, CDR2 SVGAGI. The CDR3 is CASVGPGSMNTEAFF.

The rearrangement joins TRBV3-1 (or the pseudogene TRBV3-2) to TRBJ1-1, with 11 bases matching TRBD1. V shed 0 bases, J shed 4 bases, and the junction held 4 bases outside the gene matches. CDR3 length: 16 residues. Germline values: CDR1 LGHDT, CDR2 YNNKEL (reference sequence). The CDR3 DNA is TGTGCCAGCAGCCAAGATTCAGGGACAGGGGGCACTGAAGCTTTCTTT. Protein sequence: CASSQDSGTGGTEAFF.

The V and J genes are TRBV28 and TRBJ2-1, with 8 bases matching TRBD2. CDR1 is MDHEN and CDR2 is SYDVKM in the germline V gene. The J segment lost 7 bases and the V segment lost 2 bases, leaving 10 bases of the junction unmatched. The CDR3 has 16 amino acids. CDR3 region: CASSLVRGGSGNEQFF. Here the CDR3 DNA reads TGTGCCAGCAGTTTAGTTCGGGGGGGCAGTGGAAATGAGCAGTTCTTC.

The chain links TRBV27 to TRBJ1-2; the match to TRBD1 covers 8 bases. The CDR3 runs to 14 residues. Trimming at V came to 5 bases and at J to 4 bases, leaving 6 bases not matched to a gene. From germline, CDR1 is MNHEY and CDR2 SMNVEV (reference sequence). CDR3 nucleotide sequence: TGTGCCAGCAGTGTTCAGGGGGCAGTCTATGGCTACACCTTC. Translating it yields CASSVQGAVYGYTF.

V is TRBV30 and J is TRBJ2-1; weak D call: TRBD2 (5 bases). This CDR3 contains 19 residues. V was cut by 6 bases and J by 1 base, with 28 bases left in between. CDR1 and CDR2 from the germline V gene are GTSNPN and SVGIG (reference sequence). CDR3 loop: CACKLVRAPEGSSYNEQFF. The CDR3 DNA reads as TGTGCCTGCAAACTCGTCCGGGCCCCAGAAGGGAGTTCCTACAATGAGCAGTTCTTC. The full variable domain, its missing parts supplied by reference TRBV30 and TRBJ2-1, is SQTIHQWPATLVQPVGSPLSLECTVEGTSNPNLYWYRQAAGRGLQLLFYSVGIGQISSEVPQNLSASRPQDRQFILSSKKLLLSDSGFYLCACKLVRAPEGSSYNEQFFGPGTRLTVL.

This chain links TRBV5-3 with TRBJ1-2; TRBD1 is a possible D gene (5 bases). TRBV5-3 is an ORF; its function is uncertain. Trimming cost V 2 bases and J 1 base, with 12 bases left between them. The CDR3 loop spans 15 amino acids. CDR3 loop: CARSFWTPLNYGYTF. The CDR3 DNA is TGTGCCAGAAGCTTTTGGACACCCCTTAACTATGGCTACACCTTC.

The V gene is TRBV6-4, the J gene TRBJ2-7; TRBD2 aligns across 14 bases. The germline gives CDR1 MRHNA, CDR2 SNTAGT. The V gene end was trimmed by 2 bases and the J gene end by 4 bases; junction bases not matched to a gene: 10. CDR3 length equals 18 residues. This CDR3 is CASSDPWTSGRPKYEQYF. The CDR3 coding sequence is TGTGCCAGCAGTGACCCGTGGACTAGCGGGAGGCCCAAGTACGAGCAGTACTTC.